This T cell receptor (beta chain) was captured by sequencing in a study of identical twins. Findings and limits, study-wide: Where beta out-of-frame sequences were concerned, excess twin sharing was weaker. Models underestimated TCR alpha sharing (out-of-frame) in monozygotic twins. Out-of-frame alpha sequences shared by twins showed excess low generation probability. Fewer insertions marked abundant cord blood beta clonotypes; young adult naive trended weakly, memory not at all.

With 4 bases removed from V and 7 bases from J, the gap between germline ends came to 13 bases. The germline CDR1 and CDR2 sequences are SGHAT and FQNNGV. CDR3 length: 14 amino acids. Using its own MiXCR run on the 5' RACE reads, TCRdb lists one record per CDR3 protein. This sample yields approximately 240,000 distinct CDR3 sequences, of which roughly 13% are seen a single time; 8.8% belongs to the top ten. Concerning this clonotype itself: As yet, its antigen is unknown.

The receptor's source is a woman aged 18-29 years in good health. The chain combines TRBV11-2 with TRBJ1-4, with D maybe TRBD1 (6 bases). Sequenced sample: memory (CD45RO+) T cells sorted from blood. The CDR3 nucleotides read TGTGCCAGCAGCTACAGGGAGGGAGGTGAAAAACTGTTTTTT. This gives the protein CASSYREGGEKLFF.